Detailed here is one T cell receptor beta chain. These data originate in a study of blood T cell repertoires in COVID-19. Across the study: In each case, the material was cDNA or gDNA derived from T cells, B-cell-depleted T cells, or PBMCs.

TCRdb's copy holds only in-frame clones and misses some; the assay was immunoSEQ multiplex PCR. The sample consists of more than 110,000 clones, 75% to 90% of them appearing once. Sequences were obtained from peripheral blood. The sequence was collected from a woman aged 80 or older with acute or convalescent COVID-19.

CDR3 loop: CASSPGTGKGNTIYF. The CDR3 coding sequence is TGTGCCAGCAGTCCGGGGACAGGGAAGGGAAACACCATATATTTT. The chain joins TRBV27 to TRBJ1-3; 9 nucleotides match TRBD1. The CDR3 covers 15 residues. The J segment lost 4 bases and the V segment lost 5 bases, leaving 6 bases of the junction unmatched. Per the germline V gene, CDR1 is MNHEY and CDR2 is SMNVEV (reference sequence).